The rows below give T cell receptor beta chains drawn from one sample of a study of cytomegalovirus exposure and HLA in healthy donors. Sequencing used immunoSEQ multiplex PCR; TCRdb keeps in-frame clones, though not all of them. The top ten hold approximately 3.1% of the sample, which has some 260,000 clones, around 91% seen once. The sequenced sample consisted of PBMCs. The receptor set was obtained from a woman younger than 45 in good health and CMV-seronegative. Both conserved end residues are part of each CDR3. Fields, in order: V gene, D gene, J gene, clone size, CDR3 DNA, CDR3 protein. A D gene is named only where the DNA matches it firmly. Clone size, where shown, is once, few, many, or a class for clones that have expanded.

TRBV4-2,-,TRBJ2-7,-,TGTGCCAGCAGCCAAGAAGGAGGCCCAGGCGAGCAGTACTTC,CASSQEGGPGEQYF
TRBV29-1,-,TRBJ2-2,-,TGCAGCACGACAGGAGGGTTAGGAAACACCGGGGAGCTGTTTTTT,CSTTGGLGNTGELFF
TRBV4-3,TRBD1,TRBJ1-3,-,TGCGCCAGCAGCCAAGTACAGGGGTTCAGCTCTGGAAACACCATATATTTT,CASSQVQGFSSGNTIYF
TRBV4-1,-,TRBJ1-1,-,TGCGCCAGCAGCCAAGATCTGCGCACTGAAGCTTTCTTT,CASSQDLRTEAFF
TRBV11-3,TRBD1,TRBJ1-3,-,TGTGCCAGCAGCCCCGGACAGGGGCCCGGAAACACCATATATTTT,CASSPGQGPGNTIYF
TRBV28,-,TRBJ2-7,-,TGTGCCAGCAGTTTCCGCGGACAACTACTCTACGAGCAGTACTTC,CASSFRGQLLYEQYF
TRBV29-1,TRBD1,TRBJ1-3,-,TGCAGCACGACAGACAGGGACACTGGAAACACCATATATTTT,CSTTDRDTGNTIYF
TRBV6-5,-,TRBJ1-1,-,TGTGCCAGCAGTTACTCGGTGGGGGGGAACACTGAAGCTTTCTTT,CASSYSVGGNTEAFF
TRBV27,-,TRBJ1-1,-,TGTGCCAGCAGTTTCCAGGGAGGCACTGAAGCTTTCTTT,CASSFQGGTEAFF
TRBV6-1,-,TRBJ2-1,-,TGTGCCAGCAGTGAACGAGTCAATGAGCAGTTCTTC,CASSERVNEQFF
TRBV7-9,-,TRBJ1-1,-,TGTGCCAGCAGCTTAGACTCGTTAGGTGACACCTGTTTCTTT,CASSLDSLGDTCFF
TRBV27,TRBD2,TRBJ2-1,once,TGTGCCAGCAGTTCGGGACTAGCGGGAGAGCAGTTCTTC,CASSSGLAGEQFF
TRBV28,-,TRBJ1-2,-,TGTGCCAGCGGGACCGACAGGAGCCGTTATGGCTACACCTTC,CASGTDRSRYGYTF
TRBV18,-,TRBJ1-2,-,TGTGCCAGCTCACCGGAGAACGGCAACTTAAACTATGGCTACACCTTC,CASSPENGNLNYGYTF
TRBV28,TRBD2,TRBJ2-7,-,TGTGCCAGCAGCATAGCGGGAGGTACGTACGAGCAGTACTTC,CASSIAGGTYEQYF
TRBV30,-,TRBJ2-7,-,TGTGCCTGGAGCGGCCCCCTAGGGTCCTTGGAGCAGTACTTC,CAWSGPLGSLEQYF
TRBV13,TRBD2,TRBJ2-7,-,TGTGCCAGCAGCTTAGGGCGGGAGATTTACGAGCAGTACTTC,CASSLGREIYEQYF
TRBV27,-,TRBJ2-1,-,TGTGCCAGCAGTTTAAAGGGGAACTACAATGAGCAGTTCTTC,CASSLKGNYNEQFF
TRBV27,-,TRBJ2-7,few,TGTGCCAGCAGTTTATCAACTCCCTACGAGCAGTACTTC,CASSLSTPYEQYF
TRBV1,-,TRBJ2-1,-,TGCACCAGCAGCCAGGCTTGTGGGGTAGCGGGAGTACCGATCTACAATGAGCAGTTCTTC,CTSSQACGVAGVPIYNEQFF
TRBV7-9,TRBD2,TRBJ2-1,-,TGTGCCAGCAGCTCCATGACTAGCGGGGCCGGGAATGAGCAGTTCTTC,CASSSMTSGAGNEQFF
TRBV7-2,TRBD1,TRBJ2-5,-,TGTGCCAGCAGCAGGGACAGGGGAGAGACCCAGTACTTC,CASSRDRGETQYF
TRBV5-1,TRBD2,TRBJ2-1,once,TGCGCCAGCAGCACGGGACTAGCGGTCTACAATGAGCAGTTCTTC,CASSTGLAVYNEQFF
TRBV7-9,-,TRBJ2-7,-,TGTGCCAGCAGCTTAGCGGTATTTTGGGAGCAGTACTTC,CASSLAVFWEQYF
TRBV13,-,TRBJ2-7,-,TGTGCCAGCAGCAACGTCTCCTACGAGCAGTACTTC,CASSNVSYEQYF
TRBV25-1,TRBD1,TRBJ2-7,-,TGTGCCAGCAAAAAGACAGGGTCCTACGAGCAGTACTTC,CASKKTGSYEQYF
TRBV5-1,-,TRBJ2-1,-,TGCGCCAGCAGCTTTGGGCAGGACAGAGTCTTC,CASSFGQDRVF
TRBV7-9,-,TRBJ2-5,-,TGTGCCAGCAGCTCTCCTTCCGAAGAGACCCAGTACTTC,CASSSPSEETQYF
TRBV7-2,-,TRBJ2-3,-,TGTGCCAGCAGCTTATGGGTTTCAGATACGCAGTATTTT,CASSLWVSDTQYF
TRBV10-3,-,TRBJ2-3,-,TGTGCCATCAAAGGCGGGTCTAGCACAGATACGCAGTATTTT,CAIKGGSSTDTQYF
TRBV27,TRBD1,TRBJ1-5,-,TGTGCCAGCAGTATGACAGGGAATCAGCCCCAGCATTTT,CASSMTGNQPQHF
TRBV2,TRBD1,TRBJ2-1,few,TGTGCCAGCAGAGGGACAGCGGACAATGAGCAGTTCTTC,CASRGTADNEQFF